This entry lists 5 T cell receptor beta chains sequenced from one sample in a study of T cell responses to AZD1222 COVID-19 vaccine. Sequencing used immunoSEQ multiplex PCR; TCRdb keeps in-frame clones, though not all of them. The sample contains 65,000 to 80,000 clones, more than 75% of which appear only once. The sequencing here drew on peripheral blood, taken on day 0 of AZD1222 vaccination. These receptors came from an adult in good health.

V gene TRBV11-3 combines with J gene TRBJ1-1; no clear D gene. CDR3 size: 14 residues. CDR1 is SGHNT, CDR2 YENEEA, per germline. Trimming pared 5 bases from V and 11 bases from J, leaving 21 bases between. CDR3 region: CASSPSRSGFSAFF. In DNA form, the CDR3 reads TGTGCCAGCAGCCCCTCTCGGTCGGGTTTCAGCGCTTTCTTT.

The chain employs TRBV24-1 and TRBJ2-7, with TRBD1 as a possible D gene (5 bases). This CDR3 is built from 15 residues. Germline CDR1 KGHDR, CDR2 SFDVKD. V dropped 9 bases and J dropped 4 bases, with 21 bases sitting between them. In DNA, the CDR3 is TGTGCCACCTCGCAGGGAACCTTTGGATCGTACGAGCAGTACTTC. This sequence encodes CATSQGTFGSYEQYF.

The rearrangement joins TRBV28 to TRBJ2-5, with 14 bases fitting TRBD2. Germline V gene lookup returns CDR1 MDHEN and CDR2 SYDVKM. The junction had 3 bases not matched to a gene; V was cut back by 3 bases and J by 3 bases. CDR3 size: 16 residues. The CDR3 DNA follows: TGTGCCAGCAGTTTTTCGACTAGCGGGAGGGAAGAGACCCAGTACTTC. Amino acids: CASSFSTSGREETQYF.

This chain joins TRBV6-5 and TRBJ1-2, with D unclear. V lost 7 bases to trimming and J lost 7 bases, with 13 bases between them. This CDR3 contains 12 residues. The germline V gene encodes CDR1 MNHEY and CDR2 SVGAGI. Written as DNA, the CDR3 is TGTGCCAGCACTTCCGGCGGAGTTGGCTACACCTTC. It specifies CASTSGGVGYTF.

This CDR3 is CASSPSNWGHNEQFF. CDR3 sequence (DNA): TGTGCCAGCAGCCCCTCGAACTGGGGCCACAATGAGCAGTTCTTC. The V call is TRBV11-3, the J call TRBJ2-1; D is perhaps TRBD1 (5 bases). The CDR3 loop spans 15 amino acids. Trimming left V 5 bases short and J 5 bases short, with 16 bases between. Looked up from germline, CDR1 is SGHNT and CDR2 is YENEEA.